This T cell receptor (beta chain) was found in a study of blood T cell repertoires in COVID-19. TCRdb keeps only in-frame clones here, not all; method: immunoSEQ multiplex PCR. Altogether about 200,000 clones are present, about 86% being singletons, with the ten largest covering roughly 7%. V was cut by 2 bases and J by 0 bases, with 11 bases left in between. The CDR3 has 15 residues. CDR1 and CDR2 from the germline V gene are SGHDT and YYEEEE. This chain uses TRBV5-6 with TRBJ1-1; the D is unclear. The sequence came from a man aged 35 to 55 who had recovered from COVID-19. Sequencing was carried out using PBMCs or T cells enriched from blood (not recorded which). The CDR3 sequence is CASSFRETLNTEAFF. The CDR3 DNA reads TGTGCCAGCAGCTTTAGAGAGACACTGAACACTGAAGCTTTCTTT. Full variable domain (remainder filled in from reference TRBV5-6 and TRBJ1-1): DAGVTQSPTHLIKTRGQQVTLRCSPKSGHDTVSWYQQALGQGPQFIFQYYEEEERQRGNFPDRFSGHQFPNYSSELNVNALLLGDSALYLCASSFRETLNTEAFFGQGTRLTVV.